This TCR beta chain was recorded in a study of cytomegalovirus exposure and HLA in healthy donors. It was with 60 Vbeta and 13 Jbeta primers that the PCR ran. The data were produced by immunoSEQ multiplex PCR, yet TCRdb's version contains in-frame clones alone and is incomplete. This table has 150,000 or so clones, over 75% appearing once. Notes on this clone: Its antigen is undetermined.

CDR1 and CDR2 from the germline V gene are MDHEN and SYDVKM. The CDR3 extends over 15 amino acids. V was trimmed by 5 bases and J by 3 bases, leaving 14 bases between them. Study-wide findings and caveats: Within an earlier analysis, most TCR beta V segments proved productive either about 90% or about 30% of the time. The study designated about 160 TCR beta chains cytomegalovirus-associated.

The chain recombines TRBV28 with TRBJ1-5, with a weak D call TRBD1 (5 bases). This sequence was found in a man aged 50 or older in good health and CMV-seropositive. Sequenced material: PBMCs. This CDR3 is CASSTGTYYNQPQHF. As DNA, the CDR3 is TGTGCCAGCAGTACCGGGACTTACTACAATCAGCCCCAGCATTTT.